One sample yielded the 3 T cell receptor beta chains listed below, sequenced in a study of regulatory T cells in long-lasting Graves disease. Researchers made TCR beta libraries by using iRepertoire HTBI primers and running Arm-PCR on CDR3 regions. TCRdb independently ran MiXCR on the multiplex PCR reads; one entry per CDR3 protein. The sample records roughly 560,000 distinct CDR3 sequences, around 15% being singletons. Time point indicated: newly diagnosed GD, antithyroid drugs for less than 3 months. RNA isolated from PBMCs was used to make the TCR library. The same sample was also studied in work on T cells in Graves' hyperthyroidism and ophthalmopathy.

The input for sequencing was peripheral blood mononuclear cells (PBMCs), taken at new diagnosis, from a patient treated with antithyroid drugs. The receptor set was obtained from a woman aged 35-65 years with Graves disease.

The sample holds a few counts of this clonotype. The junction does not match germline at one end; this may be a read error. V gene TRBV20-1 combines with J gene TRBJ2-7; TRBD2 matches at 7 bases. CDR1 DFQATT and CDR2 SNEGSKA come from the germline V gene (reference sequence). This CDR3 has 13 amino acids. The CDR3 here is CSARGREDYKQYF. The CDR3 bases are TGCAGTGCTAGAGGCCGGGAGGACTACAAGCAGTACTTC.

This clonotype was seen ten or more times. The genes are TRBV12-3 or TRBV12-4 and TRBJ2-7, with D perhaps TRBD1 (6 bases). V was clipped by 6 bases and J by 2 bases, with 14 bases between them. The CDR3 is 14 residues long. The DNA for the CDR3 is TGTGCCAGCAGCCCGACAGGAGTTACCTACGAGCAGTACTTC. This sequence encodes CASSPTGVTYEQYF.

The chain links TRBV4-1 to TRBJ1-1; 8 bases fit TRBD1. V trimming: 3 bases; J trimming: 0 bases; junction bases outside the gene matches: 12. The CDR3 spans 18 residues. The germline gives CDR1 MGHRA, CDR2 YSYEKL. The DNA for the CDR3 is TGCGCCAGCAGCCAGGACAGGGAAAGTTTAACGGTGAACACTGAAGCTTTCTTT. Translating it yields CASSQDRESLTVNTEAFF.